This T cell receptor (beta chain) was sequenced in a study of control samples from healthy donors and cancer patients. The assay was immunoSEQ multiplex PCR, and TCRdb's table has in-frame clones only and misses some. The repertoire has around 140,000 clones, around 92% of them found once; the top ten carry 6.5% to 9.5%. The CDR3 is made up of 14 amino acids. Looked up from germline, CDR1 is LGHDT and CDR2 is YNNKEL (reference sequence). V lost 0 bases and J lost 7, with 13 bases in between. The receptor's source is a man aged 50-60 years with head and neck cancer. Sequencing was carried out using PBMCs. The V call is TRBV3-1 (or the pseudogene TRBV3-2), the J call TRBJ2-7; the D is unclear. The CDR3 DNA follows: TGTGCCAGCAGCCAAGACTGGGGAATGAGGGAGCAGTACTTC. Encoded protein: CASSQDWGMREQYF.